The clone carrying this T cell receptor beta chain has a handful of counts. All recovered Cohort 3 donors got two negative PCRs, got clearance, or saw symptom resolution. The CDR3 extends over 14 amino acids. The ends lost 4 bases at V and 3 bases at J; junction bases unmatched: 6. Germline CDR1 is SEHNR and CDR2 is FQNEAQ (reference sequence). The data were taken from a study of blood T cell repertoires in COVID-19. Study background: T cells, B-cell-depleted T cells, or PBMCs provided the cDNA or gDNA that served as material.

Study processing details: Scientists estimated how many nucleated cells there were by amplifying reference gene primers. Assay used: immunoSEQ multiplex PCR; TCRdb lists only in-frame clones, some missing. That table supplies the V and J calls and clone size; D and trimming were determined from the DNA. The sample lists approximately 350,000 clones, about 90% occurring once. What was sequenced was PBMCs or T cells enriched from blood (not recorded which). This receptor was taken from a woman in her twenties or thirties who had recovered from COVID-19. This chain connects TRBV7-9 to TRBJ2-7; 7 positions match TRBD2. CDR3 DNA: TGTGCCAGCAGCTCAGGGACTACCAACTACGAGCAGTACTTC. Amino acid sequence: CASSSGTTNYEQYF.